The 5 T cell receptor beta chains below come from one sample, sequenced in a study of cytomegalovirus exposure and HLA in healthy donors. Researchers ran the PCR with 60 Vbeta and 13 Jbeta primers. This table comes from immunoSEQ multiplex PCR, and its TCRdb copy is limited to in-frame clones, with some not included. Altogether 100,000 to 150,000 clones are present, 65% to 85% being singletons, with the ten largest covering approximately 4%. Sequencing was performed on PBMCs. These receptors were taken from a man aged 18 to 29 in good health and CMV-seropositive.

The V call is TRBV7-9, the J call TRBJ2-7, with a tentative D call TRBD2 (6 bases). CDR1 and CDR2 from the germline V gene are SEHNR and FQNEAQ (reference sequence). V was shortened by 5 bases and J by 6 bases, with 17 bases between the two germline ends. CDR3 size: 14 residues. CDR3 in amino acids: CASSSTGTRGEQYF. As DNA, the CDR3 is TGTGCCAGCAGCAGCACCGGGACGCGGGGCGAGCAGTACTTC.

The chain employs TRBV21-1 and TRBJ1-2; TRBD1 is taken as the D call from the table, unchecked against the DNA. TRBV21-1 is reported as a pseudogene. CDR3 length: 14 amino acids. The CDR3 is CAKLLTGERDGYTF. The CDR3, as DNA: TGTGCCAAATTACTGACAGGGGAAAGGGATGGCTACACCTTC.

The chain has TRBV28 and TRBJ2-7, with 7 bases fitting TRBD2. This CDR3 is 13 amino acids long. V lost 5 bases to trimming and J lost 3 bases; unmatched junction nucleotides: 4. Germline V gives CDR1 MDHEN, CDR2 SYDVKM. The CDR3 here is CASSAGRGYEQYF. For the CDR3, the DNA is TGTGCCAGCAGTGCGGGGAGGGGCTACGAGCAGTACTTC.

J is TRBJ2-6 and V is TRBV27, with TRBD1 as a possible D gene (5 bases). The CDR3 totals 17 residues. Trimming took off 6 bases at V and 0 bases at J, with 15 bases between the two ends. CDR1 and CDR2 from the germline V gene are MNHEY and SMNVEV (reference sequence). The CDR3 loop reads CASSRQGSSSGANVLTF. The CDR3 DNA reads TGTGCCAGCAGCCGGCAGGGATCCAGCTCTGGGGCCAACGTCCTGACTTTC.

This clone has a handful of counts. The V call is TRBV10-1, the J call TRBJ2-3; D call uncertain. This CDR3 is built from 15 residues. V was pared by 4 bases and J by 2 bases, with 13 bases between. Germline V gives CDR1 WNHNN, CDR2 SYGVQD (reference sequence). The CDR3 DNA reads TGCGCCAGCAGTGCGGTTGGCACTACCACAGATACGCAGTATTTT. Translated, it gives CASSAVGTTTDTQYF.